These 8 T cell receptor beta chains share one sample of origin, sequenced in a study of cytomegalovirus exposure and HLA in healthy donors. Assay: immunoSEQ multiplex PCR; the TCRdb copy retains only in-frame clones and omits some. The data hold tens of thousands of clones, with around 94% observed a single time. The sequencing input was PBMCs. The receptors derive from a man aged 18 to 29 in good health and CMV-seronegative.

The chain employs TRBV2 and TRBJ1-1; D not resolved. This CDR3 region has 14 residues. Germline V gene sequence: CDR1 SNHLY, CDR2 FYNNEI. Trimming pared 7 bases from V and 4 bases from J, leaving 16 bases between. The CDR3 region is CASIATQEFTEAFF. CDR3 sequence (DNA): TGTGCCAGCATAGCCACTCAAGAATTCACTGAAGCTTTCTTT.

The chain uses TRBV19 and TRBJ1-2; TRBD1 matches 7 bases. The CDR3 extends over 16 amino acids. The J segment lost 7 bases and the V segment lost 5 bases, leaving 16 bases of the junction unmatched. Germline values: CDR1 LNHDA, CDR2 SQIVND (reference sequence). The CDR3 reads CASSPLRGTATGGYTF. The CDR3, as DNA: TGTGCCAGTAGTCCTCTTAGGGGGACAGCAACTGGTGGCTACACCTTC.

This sequence joins TRBV28 and TRBJ2-1; 8 bases are a match to TRBD2. J lost 1 base, V lost 6 bases, and 17 bases had no gene match. CDR3 size: 19 residues. Looked up from germline, CDR1 is MDHEN and CDR2 is SYDVKM. CDR3 region: CASSSVVGDTSGSYNEQFF. The CDR3 DNA sequence: TGTGCCAGCAGCTCCGTAGTCGGGGACACTAGCGGATCCTACAATGAGCAGTTCTTC.

This chain joins TRBV29-1 and TRBJ1-2; 9 nucleotides align to TRBD1. CDR3 length: 13 residues. In germline, CDR1 is SQVTM, CDR2 ANQGSEA. Trimming took 4 bases from V and 4 from J; bases not matched to a gene: 4. The CDR3 nucleotides read TGCAGCGTTGGGGGACAGGGATTCTATGGCTACACCTTC. It codes for CSVGGQGFYGYTF.

This sequence joins TRBV18 and TRBJ2-7; TRBD2 matches 8 bases. Per germline, CDR1 KGHSH and CDR2 LQKENI. The trim removed 3 bases at V and 3 bases at J, leaving 19 bases unmatched. The CDR3 runs 19 residues. CDR3 DNA: TGTGCCAGCTCACCGATGGAGGGTAGCGGGGATATTCCGAACTACGAGCAGTACTTC. This encodes CASSPMEGSGDIPNYEQYF.

The genes are TRBV11-2 and TRBJ2-1; 12 positions match TRBD2. V shed 5 bases and J 8 bases; nucleotides not matched to a gene: 13. The germline CDR1 and CDR2 sequences are SGHAT and FQNNGV. The CDR3 is made up of 17 amino acids. The CDR3 DNA is TGTGCCAGCAGCATGAGGCTAGCGGGGGGGGGTGTGTATGAGCAGTTCTTC. Encoded protein: CASSMRLAGGGVYEQFF.

V is TRBV7-2 and J is TRBJ2-7; TRBD2 matches 10 bases. The CDR3 loop spans 12 amino acids. The germline V gene encodes CDR1 SGHTA and CDR2 FQGNSA. V dropped 6 bases and J dropped 6; count of bases not matched to a gene: 2. CDR3 sequence: CASSSGGSEQYF. The CDR3 DNA reads TGTGCCAGCAGTAGCGGGGGGAGCGAGCAGTACTTC.

The chain uses TRBV28 and TRBJ1-4, with D possibly matching TRBD1 (5 bases). This CDR3 spans 15 amino acids. V was pared by 8 bases and J by 3 bases, with 16 bases between. Germline values: CDR1 MDHEN, CDR2 SYDVKM. CDR3 region: CASGALEGANEKLFF. In DNA, the CDR3 is TGTGCCAGCGGGGCCCTCGAAGGAGCTAATGAAAAACTGTTTTTT.